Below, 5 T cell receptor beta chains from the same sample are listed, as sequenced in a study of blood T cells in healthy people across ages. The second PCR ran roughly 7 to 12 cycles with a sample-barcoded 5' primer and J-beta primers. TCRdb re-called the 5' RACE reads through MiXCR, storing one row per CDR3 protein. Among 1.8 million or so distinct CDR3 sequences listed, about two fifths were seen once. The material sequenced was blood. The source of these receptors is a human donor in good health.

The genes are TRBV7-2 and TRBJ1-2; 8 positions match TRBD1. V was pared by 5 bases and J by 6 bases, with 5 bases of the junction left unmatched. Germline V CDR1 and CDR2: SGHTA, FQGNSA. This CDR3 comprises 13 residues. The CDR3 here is CASSQSTGDGYTF. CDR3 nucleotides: TGTGCCAGCAGCCAGTCGACAGGGGATGGCTACACCTTC.

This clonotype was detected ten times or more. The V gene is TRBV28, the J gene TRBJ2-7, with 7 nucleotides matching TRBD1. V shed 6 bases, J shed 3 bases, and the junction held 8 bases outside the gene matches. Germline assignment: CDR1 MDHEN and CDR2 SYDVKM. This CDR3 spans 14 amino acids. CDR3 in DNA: TGTGCCAGCAGCCTGACAGGGAGAGGCTACGAGCAGTACTTC. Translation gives CASSLTGRGYEQYF.

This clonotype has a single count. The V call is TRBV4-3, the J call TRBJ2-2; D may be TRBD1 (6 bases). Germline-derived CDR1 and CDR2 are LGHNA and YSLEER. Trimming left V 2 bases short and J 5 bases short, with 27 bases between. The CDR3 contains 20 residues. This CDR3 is CASSQTPGHSLVTDTGELFF. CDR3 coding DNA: TGCGCCAGCAGCCAAACCCCGGGACATTCCTTAGTCACGGATACCGGGGAGCTGTTTTTT.

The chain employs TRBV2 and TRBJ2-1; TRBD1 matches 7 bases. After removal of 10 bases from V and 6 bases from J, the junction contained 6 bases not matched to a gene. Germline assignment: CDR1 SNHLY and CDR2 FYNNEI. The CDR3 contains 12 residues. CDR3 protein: CATISGGNEQFF. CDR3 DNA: TGTGCCACCATCTCAGGGGGCAATGAGCAGTTCTTC.

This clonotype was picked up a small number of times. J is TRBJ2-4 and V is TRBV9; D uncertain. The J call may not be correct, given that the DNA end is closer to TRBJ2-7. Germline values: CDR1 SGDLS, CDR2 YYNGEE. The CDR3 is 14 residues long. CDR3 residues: CASSALSSSGEQYF. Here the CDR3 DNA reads TGTGCCAGCAGTGCGCTTAGTAGTTCGGGCGAGCAGTACTTC.